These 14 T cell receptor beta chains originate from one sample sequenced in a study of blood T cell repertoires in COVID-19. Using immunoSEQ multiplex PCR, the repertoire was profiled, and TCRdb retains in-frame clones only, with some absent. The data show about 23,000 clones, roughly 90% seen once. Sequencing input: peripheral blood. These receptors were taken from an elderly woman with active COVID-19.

The CDR3 DNA sequence: TGTGCCAGCAGCTTTGTGTCAGGGGGAAGGGGTAATGAAAAACTGTTTTTT. Translation: CASSFVSGGRGNEKLFF. The rearrangement uses TRBV7-2 and TRBJ1-4; TRBD1 matches 7 bases. There are 17 residues in the CDR3. From germline, CDR1 is SGHTA and CDR2 FQGNSA. V shed 3 bases, J shed 4 bases, and the junction held 11 bases outside the gene matches.

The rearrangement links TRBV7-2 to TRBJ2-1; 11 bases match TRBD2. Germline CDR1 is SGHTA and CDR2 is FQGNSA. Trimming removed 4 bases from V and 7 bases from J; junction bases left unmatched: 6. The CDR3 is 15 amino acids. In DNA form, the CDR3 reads TGTGCCAGCAGCTCGACTAGCGGGGTTATAAATGAGCAGTTCTTC. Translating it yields CASSSTSGVINEQFF.

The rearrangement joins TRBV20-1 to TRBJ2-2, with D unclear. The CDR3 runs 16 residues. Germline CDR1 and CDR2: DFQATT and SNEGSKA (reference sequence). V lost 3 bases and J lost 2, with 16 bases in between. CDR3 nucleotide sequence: TGCAGTGCTAGTTCTGTGACAACCAGAAACACCGGGGAGCTGTTTTTT. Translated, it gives CSASSVTTRNTGELFF.

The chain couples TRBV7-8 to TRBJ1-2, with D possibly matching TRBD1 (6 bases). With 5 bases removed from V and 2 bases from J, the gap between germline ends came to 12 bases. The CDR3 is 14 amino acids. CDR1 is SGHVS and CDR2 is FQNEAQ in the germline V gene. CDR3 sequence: CASSQGRGNYGYTF. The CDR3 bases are TGTGCCAGCAGCCAGGGGCGAGGCAACTATGGCTACACCTTC.

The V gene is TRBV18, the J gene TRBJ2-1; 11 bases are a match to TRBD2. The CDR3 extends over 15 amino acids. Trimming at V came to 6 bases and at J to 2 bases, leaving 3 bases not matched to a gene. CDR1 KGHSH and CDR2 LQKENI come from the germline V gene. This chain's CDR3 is CASSFSGGAYNEQFF. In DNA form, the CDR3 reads TGTGCCAGCTCCTTTAGCGGGGGGGCCTACAATGAGCAGTTCTTC.

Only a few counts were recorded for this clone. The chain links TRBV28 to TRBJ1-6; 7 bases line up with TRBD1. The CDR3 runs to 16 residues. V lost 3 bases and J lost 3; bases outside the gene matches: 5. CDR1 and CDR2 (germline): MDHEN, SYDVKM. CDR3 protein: CASSLTGSSYNSPLHF. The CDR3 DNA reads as TGTGCCAGCAGTTTGACAGGGTCCAGCTATAATTCACCCCTCCACTTT. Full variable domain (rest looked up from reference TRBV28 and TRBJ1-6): DVKVTQSSRYLVKRTGEKVFLECVQDMDHENMFWYRQDPGLGLRLIYFSYDVKMKEKGDIPEGYSVSREKKERFSLILESASTNQTSMYLCASSLTGSSYNSPLHFGNGTRLTVT.

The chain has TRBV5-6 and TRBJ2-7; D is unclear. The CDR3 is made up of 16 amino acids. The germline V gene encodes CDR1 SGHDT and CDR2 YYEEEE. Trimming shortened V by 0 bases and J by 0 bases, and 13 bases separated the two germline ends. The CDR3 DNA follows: TGTGCCAGCAGCTTGGGAGACATCCTCCCCTCCTACGAGCAGTACTTC. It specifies CASSLGDILPSYEQYF.

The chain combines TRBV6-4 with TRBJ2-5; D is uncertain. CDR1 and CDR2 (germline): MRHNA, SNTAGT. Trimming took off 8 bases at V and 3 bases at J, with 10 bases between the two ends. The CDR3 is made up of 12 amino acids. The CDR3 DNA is TGTGCCAGCGGAGTAAATAAAGAGACCCAGTACTTC. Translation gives CASGVNKETQYF.

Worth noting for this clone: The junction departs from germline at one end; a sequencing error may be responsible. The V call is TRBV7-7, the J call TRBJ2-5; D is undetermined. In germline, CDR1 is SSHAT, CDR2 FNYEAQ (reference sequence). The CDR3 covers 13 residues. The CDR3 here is CASSSRREETQYF. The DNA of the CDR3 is TGTGCTAGCAGCTCCAGACGGGAAGAGACCCAGTACTTC.

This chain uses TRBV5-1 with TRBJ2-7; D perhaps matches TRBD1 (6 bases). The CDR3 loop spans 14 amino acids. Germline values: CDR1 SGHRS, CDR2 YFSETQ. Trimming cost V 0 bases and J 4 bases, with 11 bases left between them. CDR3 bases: TGCGCCAGCAGCTTGGCTACAGGGCAATACGAGCAGTACTTC. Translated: CASSLATGQYEQYF.

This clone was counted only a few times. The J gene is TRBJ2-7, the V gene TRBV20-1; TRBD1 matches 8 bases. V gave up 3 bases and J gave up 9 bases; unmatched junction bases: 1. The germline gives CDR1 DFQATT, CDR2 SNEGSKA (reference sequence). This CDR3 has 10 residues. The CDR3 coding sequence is TGCAGTGCTAGGGACAGGGCGCAGTACTTC. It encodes CSARDRAQYF.

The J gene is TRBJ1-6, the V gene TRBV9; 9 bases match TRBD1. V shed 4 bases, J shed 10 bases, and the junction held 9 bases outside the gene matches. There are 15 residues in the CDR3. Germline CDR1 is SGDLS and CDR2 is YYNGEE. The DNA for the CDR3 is TGTGCCAGCAGCCCTGACAGGGGGACGGGATCACCCCTCCACTTT. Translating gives CASSPDRGTGSPLHF.

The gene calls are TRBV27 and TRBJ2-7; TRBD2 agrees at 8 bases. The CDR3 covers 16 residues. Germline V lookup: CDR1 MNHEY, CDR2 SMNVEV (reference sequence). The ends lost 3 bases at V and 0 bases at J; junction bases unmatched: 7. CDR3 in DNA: TGTGCCAGCAGTTTTCTGGCGGGGGGCCTCTCCTACGAGCAGTACTTC. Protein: CASSFLAGGLSYEQYF.

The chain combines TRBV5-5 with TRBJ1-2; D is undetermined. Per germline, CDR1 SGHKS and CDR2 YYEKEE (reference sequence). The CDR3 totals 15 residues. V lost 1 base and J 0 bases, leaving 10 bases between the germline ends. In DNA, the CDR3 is TGTGCCAGCAGCTTGATAGCCTTAGCTAACTATGGCTACACCTTC. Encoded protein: CASSLIALANYGYTF.